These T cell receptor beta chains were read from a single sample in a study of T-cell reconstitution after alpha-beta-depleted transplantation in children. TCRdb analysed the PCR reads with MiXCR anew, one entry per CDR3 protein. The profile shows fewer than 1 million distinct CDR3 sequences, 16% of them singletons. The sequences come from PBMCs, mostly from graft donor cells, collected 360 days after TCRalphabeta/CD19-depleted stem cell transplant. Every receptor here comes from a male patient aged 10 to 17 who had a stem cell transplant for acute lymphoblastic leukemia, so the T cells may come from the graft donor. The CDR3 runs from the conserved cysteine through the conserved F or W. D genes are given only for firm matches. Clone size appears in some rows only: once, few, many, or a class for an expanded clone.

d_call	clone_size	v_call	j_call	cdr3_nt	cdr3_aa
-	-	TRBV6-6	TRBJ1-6	TGTGCCAGCGGTTCACCCCTCCACTTT	CASGSPLHF
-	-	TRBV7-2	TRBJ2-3	TGTGCCAGCCGATCTAGGGGGGGGCGCACAGATACGCAGTATTTT	CASRSRGGRTDTQYF
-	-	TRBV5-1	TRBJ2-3	TGCGCCAGCAGCCACCCACCGGCAGGGAACCTTGCAGATACGCAGTATTTT	CASSHPPAGNLADTQYF
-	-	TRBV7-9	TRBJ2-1	TGTGCCAGCAGCTTTGAGGGCGGGATACTCTCCTACAATGAGCAGTTCTTC	CASSFEGGILSYNEQFF
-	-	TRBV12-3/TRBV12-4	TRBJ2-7	TGTGCCAGCAGACCTCCTTTTTACAACGAGCAGTACTTC	CASRPPFYNEQYF
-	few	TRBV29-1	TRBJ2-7	TGCAGCGTCCTCCGGGAAGCCTCCTACGAGCAGTACTTC	CSVLREASYEQYF
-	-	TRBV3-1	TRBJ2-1	TGTGCCAGCAGCCCCTCCAGTCCACTCAACAGTGAGCAGTTCTTC	CASSPSSPLNSEQFF
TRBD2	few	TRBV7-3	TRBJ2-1	TGTGCCAGCAGCTTGGAGCTAGCGGGAGCAATGAATGAGCAGTTCTTC	CASSLELAGAMNEQFF
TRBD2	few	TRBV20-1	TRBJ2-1	TGCAGTGCTAGCGGCGGGAGGCGCTACAATGAGCAGTTCTTC	CSASGGRRYNEQFF
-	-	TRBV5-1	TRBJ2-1	TGCGCCAGTGGCCCGGGAAACCTCTACAATGAGCAGTTCTTC	CASGPGNLYNEQFF
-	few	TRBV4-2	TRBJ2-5	TGTGCCAGCAGCCAAGATTCGGAGACCCAGTACTTC	CASSQDSETQYF
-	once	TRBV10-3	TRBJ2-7	TGTGCCATCGGATTAGCGGCCGGTCTTTACGAGCAGTACTTC	CAIGLAAGLYEQYF
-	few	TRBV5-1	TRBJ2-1	TGCGCCAGCAGGAGGGGCGGGATAAATGAGCAGTTCTTC	CASRRGGINEQFF
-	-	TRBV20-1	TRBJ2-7	TGCAGTGCTAGAGGGTTTGGCGGAGGAGGCTACGAGCAGTACTTC	CSARGFGGGGYEQYF
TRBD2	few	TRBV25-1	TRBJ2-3	TGTGCCAGCAGTGAATTGGGAGGGGACACAGATACGCAGTATTTT	CASSELGGDTDTQYF
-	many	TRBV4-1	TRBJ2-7	TGTGCCAGCAGCCGGGGGACAGTCTACGAGCAGTACTTC	CASSRGTVYEQYF
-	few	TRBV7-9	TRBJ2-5	TGTGCCAGCAGCCGGGGATTTTCTCAAGAGACCCAGTACTTC	CASSRGFSQETQYF
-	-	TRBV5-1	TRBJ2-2	TGCGCCACCGGGACTGTCAGAAACACCGGGGAGCTGTTTTTT	CATGTVRNTGELFF
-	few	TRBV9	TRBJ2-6	TGTGCCAGCACCACCTCTGGGGCCAACGTCCTGACTTTC	CASTTSGANVLTF
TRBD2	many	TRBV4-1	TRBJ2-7	TGCGCCAGCAGCCAAGGGAAAGCGGGAGTCATCTACGAGCAGTACTTC	CASSQGKAGVIYEQYF
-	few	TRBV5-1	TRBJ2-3	TGCGCCAGCAGCTTGGCCGGGGACGGCGATACGCAGTATTTT	CASSLAGDGDTQYF
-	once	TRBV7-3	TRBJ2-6	TGTGCCAGCAGCTCCCACGCGCGGGAACCTGGGGCCAACGTCCTGACTTTC	CASSSHAREPGANVLTF
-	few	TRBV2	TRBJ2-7	TGTGCCAGCAGTGACCCGGCAGACACCTACGAGCAGTACTTC	CASSDPADTYEQYF
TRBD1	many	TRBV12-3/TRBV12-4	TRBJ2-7	TGTGCCAGCAGTTACGCGGACAGGGGTGCCGAGCAGTACTTC	CASSYADRGAEQYF
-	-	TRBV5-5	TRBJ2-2	TGTGCCAGCAGCTTACGTATGGTAGCGCGGGAGCTGTTTTTT	CASSLRMVARELFF
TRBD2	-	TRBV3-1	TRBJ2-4	TGTGCCAGCAGCCCCCTAGGACTAGCGGGAGGGCTAGCCAAAAACATTCAGTACTTC	CASSPLGLAGGLAKNIQYF
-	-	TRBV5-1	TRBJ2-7	TGCGCCAGCAGAAGGGACAGGGCGCGGGCTAGCGGGCGTACCTACGAGCAGTACTTC	CASRRDRARASGRTYEQYF
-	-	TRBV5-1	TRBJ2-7	TGCGCCAGCAAGGAACCAGGCCGCAACTACGAGCAGTACTTC	CASKEPGRNYEQYF
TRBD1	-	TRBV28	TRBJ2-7	TGTGCCAGCAGTCCAGGGGGGACAGGGGCCTCCTACGAGCAGTACTTC	CASSPGGTGASYEQYF
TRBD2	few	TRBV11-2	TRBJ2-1	TGTGCCAGCAGCTTCCCTCCGGGACTAGCGGGTCTCGCGGGTCACAATGAGCAGTTCTTC	CASSFPPGLAGLAGHNEQFF
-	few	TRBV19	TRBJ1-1	TGTGCCAGTAGTATGGGAACAACTCTGAACACTGAAGCTTTCTTT	CASSMGTTLNTEAFF
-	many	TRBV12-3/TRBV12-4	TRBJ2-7	TGTGCCAGCAGTTTTCAGGCTACCCTCTACGAGCAGTACTTC	CASSFQATLYEQYF